This T cell receptor (beta chain) was profiled in a study of a mutant IDH1 vaccine in newly diagnosed glioma. In the study overall: Initiation of the vaccine course occurred 4-6 weeks after radiotherapy alone, or alongside temozolomide cycles. Earlier therapy was either radiotherapy, temozolomide, or both, and most got both.

V lost 4 bases, J lost 3 bases, and 19 bases lay in between. Germline CDR1 and CDR2: SGDLS and YYNGEE. The CDR3 sequence is 16 residues long. Described time point: week 11, during vaccination. A 20-mer mutant IDH1 peptide at 300 ug was injected subcutaneously with topical imiquimod. Patients carried new grade 3 or 4 IDH1-mutant astrocytomas lacking nuclear ATRX. In the case of this clone: Its target is not known.

The protocol was immunoSEQ multiplex PCR, while the TCRdb copy is restricted to in-frame clones and leaves out a portion. The sample yields tens of thousands of clones, roughly 83% seen once. V usage is TRBV9 and J usage is TRBJ1-1; perhaps TRBD1 as D (5 bases). Here the sequenced sample was PBMCs, taken from a glioma patient whose treatment included an IDH1 peptide vaccine. This TCR derives from a woman in her fifties or sixties with glioma. CDR3 residues: CASSPLALGDHTEAFF. CDR3 coding DNA: TGTGCCAGCAGCCCCCTTGCCCTAGGGGATCACACTGAAGCTTTCTTT.